The clone carrying this TCR beta chain was seen ten or more times. The antigen remains undetermined. These data come from a study of early T cells in non-severe SARS-CoV-2 infection. Unique molecular identifiers (one per individual cDNA molecule) were attached. TCRdb recomputed calls from the 5' RACE reads with MiXCR, one row per CDR3 protein. The sample contains under 45,000 distinct CDR3 sequences, approximately 10% of which appear only once. CDR1 DFQATT and CDR2 SNEGSKA come from the germline V gene (reference sequence). V was shortened by 5 bases and J by 5 bases, with 12 bases between the two germline ends. The CDR3 consists of 12 residues. Overall study results and limits: VDJdb-based annotation leaned toward anti-spike CD8 responses and missed private and CD4 specificities.

The receptor was isolated from an adult who was a healthcare worker with PCR-confirmed SARS-CoV-2 infection or an uninfected control (not recorded which). Sequenced input: whole blood. This chain uses TRBV20-1 with TRBJ1-2; a possible D gene is TRBD1 (5 bases). CDR3 amino acids: CSASDRQYGYTF. In DNA form, the CDR3 reads TGCAGTGCTTCCGACAGACAATATGGCTACACCTTC.